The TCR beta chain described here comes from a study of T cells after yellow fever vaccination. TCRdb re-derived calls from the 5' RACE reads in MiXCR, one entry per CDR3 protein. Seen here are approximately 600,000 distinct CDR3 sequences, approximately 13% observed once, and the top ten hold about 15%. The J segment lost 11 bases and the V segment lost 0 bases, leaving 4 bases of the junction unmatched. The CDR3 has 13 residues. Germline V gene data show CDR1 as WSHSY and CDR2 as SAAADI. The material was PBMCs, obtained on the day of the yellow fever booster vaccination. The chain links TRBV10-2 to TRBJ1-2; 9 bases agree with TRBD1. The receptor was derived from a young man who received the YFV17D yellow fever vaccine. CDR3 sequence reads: CASSESTGQGYTF. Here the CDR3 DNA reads TGCGCCAGCAGTGAGTCGACGGGACAGGGATACACCTTC.